Described below is a single T cell receptor (beta chain) sequence and its context. Its antigen is undetermined. These data originate in a study of cytomegalovirus exposure and HLA in healthy donors. Across the study: The 120 or so validation repertoires were produced on the same platform as the 670 or so repertoires of the first cohort. This was reported in a later analysis.

Study-wide results and caveats: The study labeled about 160 TCR beta chains cytomegalovirus-associated.

Clones were read by immunoSEQ multiplex PCR, and TCRdb kept only the in-frame ones, dropping some. Among roughly 43,000 clones listed, 92% were seen once. The CDR3 has 16 residues. V lost 3 bases and J 0 bases, leaving 13 bases between the germline ends. Germline V gene sequence: CDR1 SGDLS, CDR2 YYNGEE. V gene TRBV9 combines with J gene TRBJ1-3; D is perhaps TRBD1 (6 bases). The TCR originated in a man aged 18-30 years in good health and CMV-seronegative. The sample consisted of PBMCs. The CDR3 here is CASSARDTSSGNTIYF. CDR3 coding DNA: TGTGCCAGCAGCGCCCGGGACACAAGCTCTGGAAACACCATATATTTT.